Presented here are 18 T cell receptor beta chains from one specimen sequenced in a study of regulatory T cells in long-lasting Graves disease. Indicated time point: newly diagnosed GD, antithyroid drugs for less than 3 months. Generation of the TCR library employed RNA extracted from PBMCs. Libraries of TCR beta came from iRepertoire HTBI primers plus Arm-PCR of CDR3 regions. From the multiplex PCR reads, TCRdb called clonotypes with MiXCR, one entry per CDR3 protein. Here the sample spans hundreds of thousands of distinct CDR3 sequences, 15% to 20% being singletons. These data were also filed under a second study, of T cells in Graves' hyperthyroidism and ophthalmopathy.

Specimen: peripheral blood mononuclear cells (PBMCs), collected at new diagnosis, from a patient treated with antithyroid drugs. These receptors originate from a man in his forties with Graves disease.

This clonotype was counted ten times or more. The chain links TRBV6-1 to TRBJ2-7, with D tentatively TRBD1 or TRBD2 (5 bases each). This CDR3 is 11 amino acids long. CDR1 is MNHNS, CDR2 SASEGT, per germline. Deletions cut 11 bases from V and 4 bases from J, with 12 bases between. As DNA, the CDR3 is TGTGCCGCTTCCGGGGCGTACGAGCAGTACTTC. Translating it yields CAASGAYEQYF.

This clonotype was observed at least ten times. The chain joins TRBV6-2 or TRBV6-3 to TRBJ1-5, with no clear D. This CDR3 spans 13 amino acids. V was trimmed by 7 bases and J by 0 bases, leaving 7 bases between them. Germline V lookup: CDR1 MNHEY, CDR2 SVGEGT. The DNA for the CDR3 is TGTGCCAGCAAACTAACTAGCAATCAGCCCCAGCATTTT. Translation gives CASKLTSNQPQHF.

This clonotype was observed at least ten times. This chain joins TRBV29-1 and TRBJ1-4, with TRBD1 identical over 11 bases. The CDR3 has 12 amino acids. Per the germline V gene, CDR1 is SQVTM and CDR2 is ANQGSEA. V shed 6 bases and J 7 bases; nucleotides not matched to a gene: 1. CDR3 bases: TGCAGCGTGGGGACAGGGGGTGAAAAACTGTTTTTT. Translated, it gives CSVGTGGEKLFF.

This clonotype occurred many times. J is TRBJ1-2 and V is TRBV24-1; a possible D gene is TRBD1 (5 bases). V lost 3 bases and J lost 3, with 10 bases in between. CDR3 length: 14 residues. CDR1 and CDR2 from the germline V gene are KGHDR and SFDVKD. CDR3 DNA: TGTGCCACCAGTGATGCCGGGACGGACTATGGCTACACCTTC. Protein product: CATSDAGTDYGYTF.

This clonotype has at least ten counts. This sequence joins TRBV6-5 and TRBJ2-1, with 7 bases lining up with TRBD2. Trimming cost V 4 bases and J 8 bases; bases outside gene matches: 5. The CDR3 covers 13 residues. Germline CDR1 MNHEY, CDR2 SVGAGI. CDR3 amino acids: CASSSGREDEQFF. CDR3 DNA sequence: TGTGCCAGCAGTTCCGGACGGGAGGATGAGCAGTTCTTC.

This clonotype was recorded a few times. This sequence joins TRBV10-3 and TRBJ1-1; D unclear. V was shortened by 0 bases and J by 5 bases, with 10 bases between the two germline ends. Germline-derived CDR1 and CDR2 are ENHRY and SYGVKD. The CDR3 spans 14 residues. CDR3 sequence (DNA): TGTGCCATCAGTGAGTCCCGGGTCTCAACTGAAGCTTTCTTT. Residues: CAISESRVSTEAFF.

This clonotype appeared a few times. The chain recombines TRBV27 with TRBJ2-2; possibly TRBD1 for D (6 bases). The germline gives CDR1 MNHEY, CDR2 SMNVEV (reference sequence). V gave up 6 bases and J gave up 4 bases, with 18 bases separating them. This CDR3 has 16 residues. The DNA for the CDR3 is TGTGCCAGCAGCCCTCGACAGGTTGCAGGCACCGGGGAGCTGTTTTTT. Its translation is CASSPRQVAGTGELFF.

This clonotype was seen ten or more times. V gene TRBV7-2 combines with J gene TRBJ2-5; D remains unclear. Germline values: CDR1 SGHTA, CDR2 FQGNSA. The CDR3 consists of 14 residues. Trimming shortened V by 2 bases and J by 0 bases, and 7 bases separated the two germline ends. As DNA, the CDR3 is TGTGCCAGCAGCTTATTTAGGGACCAAGAGACCCAGTACTTC. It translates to CASSLFRDQETQYF.

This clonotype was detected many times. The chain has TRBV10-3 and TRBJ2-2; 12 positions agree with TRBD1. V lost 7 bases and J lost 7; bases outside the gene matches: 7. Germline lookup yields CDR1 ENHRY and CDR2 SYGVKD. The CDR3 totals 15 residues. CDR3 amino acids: CAIKGTGGMDGELFF. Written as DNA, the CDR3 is TGTGCCATCAAAGGGACAGGGGGCATGGACGGGGAGCTGTTTTTT.

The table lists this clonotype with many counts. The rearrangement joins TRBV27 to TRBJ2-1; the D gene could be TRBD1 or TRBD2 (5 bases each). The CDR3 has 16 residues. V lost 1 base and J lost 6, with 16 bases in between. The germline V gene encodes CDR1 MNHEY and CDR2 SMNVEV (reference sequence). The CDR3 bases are TGTGCCAGCAGTTTATTCGGGACGGACTTTGGCAATGAGCAGTTCTTC. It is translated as CASSLFGTDFGNEQFF.

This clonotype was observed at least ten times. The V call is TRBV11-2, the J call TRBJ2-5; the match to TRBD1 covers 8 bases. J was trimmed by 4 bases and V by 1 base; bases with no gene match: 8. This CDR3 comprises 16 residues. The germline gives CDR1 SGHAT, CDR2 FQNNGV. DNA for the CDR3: TGTGCCAGCAGCTTAGTTCCAGGGGGCGGTTCAGAGACCCAGTACTTC. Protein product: CASSLVPGGGSETQYF.

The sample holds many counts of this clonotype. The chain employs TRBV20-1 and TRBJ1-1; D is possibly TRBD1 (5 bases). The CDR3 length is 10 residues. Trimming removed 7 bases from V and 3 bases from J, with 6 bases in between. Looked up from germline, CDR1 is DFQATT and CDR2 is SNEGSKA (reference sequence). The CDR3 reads CSEGYTEAFF. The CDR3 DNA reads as TGCAGTGAGGGGTACACTGAAGCTTTCTTT.

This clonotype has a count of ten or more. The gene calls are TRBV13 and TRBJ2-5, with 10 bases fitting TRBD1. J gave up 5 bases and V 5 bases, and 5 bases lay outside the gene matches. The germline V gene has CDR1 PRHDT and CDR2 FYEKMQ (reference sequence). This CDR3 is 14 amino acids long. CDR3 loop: CASSPRQGAETQYF. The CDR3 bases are TGTGCCAGCAGCCCCAGACAGGGGGCTGAGACCCAGTACTTC.

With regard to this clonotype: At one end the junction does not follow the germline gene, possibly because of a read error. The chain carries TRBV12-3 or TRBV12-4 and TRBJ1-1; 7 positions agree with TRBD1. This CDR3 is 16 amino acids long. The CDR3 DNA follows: TGTGCCAGCAGCCCAGGACAGGCCCCGTGGGACACTGAAGCTTCCTTT. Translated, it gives CASSPGQAPWDTEASF.

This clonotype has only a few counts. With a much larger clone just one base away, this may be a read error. The CDR3 bases are TGTGCCAGCAGCCGGGGGCGGAACACTGAAGCTTTCTTT. As protein: CASSRGRNTEAFF. The V gene is TRBV3-1, the J gene TRBJ1-1; D is possibly TRBD1 (6 bases). V lost 4 bases and J 1 base, leaving 7 bases between the germline ends. Germline CDR1 is LGHDT and CDR2 is YNNKEL (reference sequence). CDR3 size: 13 residues.

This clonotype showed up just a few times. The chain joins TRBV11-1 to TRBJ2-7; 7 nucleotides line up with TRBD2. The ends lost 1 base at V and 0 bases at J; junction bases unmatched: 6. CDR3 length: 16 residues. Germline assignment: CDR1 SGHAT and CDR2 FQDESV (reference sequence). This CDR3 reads CASSLVGGFPSYEQYF. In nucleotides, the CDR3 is TGTGCCAGCAGCTTAGTGGGGGGGTTTCCCTCCTACGAGCAGTACTTC.

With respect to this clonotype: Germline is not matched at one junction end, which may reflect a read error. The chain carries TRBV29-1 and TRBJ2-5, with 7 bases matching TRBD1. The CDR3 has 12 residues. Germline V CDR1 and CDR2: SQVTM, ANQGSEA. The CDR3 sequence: CGVARGQETQYF. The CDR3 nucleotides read TGCGGCGTTGCCAGGGGGCAAGAGACCCAGTACTTC.

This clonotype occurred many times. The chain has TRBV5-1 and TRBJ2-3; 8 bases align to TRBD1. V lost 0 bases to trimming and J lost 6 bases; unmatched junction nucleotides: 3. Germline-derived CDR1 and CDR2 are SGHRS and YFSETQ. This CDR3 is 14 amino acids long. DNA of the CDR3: TGCGCCAGCAGCTTGGGACAGGGGTTCGATACGCAGTATTTT. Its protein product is CASSLGQGFDTQYF.